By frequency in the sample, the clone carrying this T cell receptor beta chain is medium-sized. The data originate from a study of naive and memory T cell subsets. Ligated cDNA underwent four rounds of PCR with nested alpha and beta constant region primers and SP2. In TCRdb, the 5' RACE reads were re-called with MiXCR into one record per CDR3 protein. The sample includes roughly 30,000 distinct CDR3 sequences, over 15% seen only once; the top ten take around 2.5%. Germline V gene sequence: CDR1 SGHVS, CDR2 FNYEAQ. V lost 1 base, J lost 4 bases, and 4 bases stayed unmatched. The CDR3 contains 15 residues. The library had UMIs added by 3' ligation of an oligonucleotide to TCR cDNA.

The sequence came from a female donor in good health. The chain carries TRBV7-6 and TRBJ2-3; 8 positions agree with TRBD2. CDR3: CASSLVQRGSDTQYF. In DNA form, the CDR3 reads TGTGCCAGCAGCTTAGTCCAGCGGGGGTCAGATACGCAGTATTTT.